The sequence of this T cell receptor (beta chain) was determined in a study of shared clonotypes between healthy human individuals. About the research overall: CD4 naive cells filled three plates per donor, CD4 memory three, CD8 naive two and CD8 memory one.

Comments on this clone: The antigen remains undetermined.

The study ran the assay at deep level. Here immunoSEQ multiplex PCR was the method, and the copy in TCRdb shows in-frame clones only, minus some. This sample has about 2.4 million clones, with approximately 93% found just once. Findings of the study overall: Non-shared clonotypes had lower generation probabilities than clonotypes shared by all four sorted-subset donors.

What was sequenced was naive CD4+ T cells from PBMCs. Sample subset: CD45RA+ positively selected. The TCR comes from a man between 18 and 29 years old in good health. Some clones in this sample may be carry-over from other donors' samples.

Written as DNA, the CDR3 is TGTGCCAGCAGCCCCGGAGCAGAGCGCAATCAGCCCCAGCATTTT. It codes for CASSPGAERNQPQHF. The V and J genes are TRBV5-8 and TRBJ1-5; D remains unclear. Per germline, CDR1 SGHTS and CDR2 YDEGEE. The CDR3 extends over 15 amino acids. The V gene lost 4 bases and the J gene lost 2 bases, with 13 bases spanning the gap.